Listed here are 30 T cell receptor beta chains from one sample, sequenced in a study of OX40 agonist ivuxolimab in advanced cancers. Here immunoSEQ multiplex PCR was the method, and the copy in TCRdb shows in-frame clones only, minus some. The sample lists tens of thousands of clones; roughly nine tenths were seen once. The sequenced sample was CD4+ or CD8+ T cells sorted from blood, obtained in a trial of the OX40 agonist ivuxolimab. The receptor set was obtained from an adult with an advanced solid tumor such as melanoma, head and neck, liver or kidney cancer.

The genes are TRBV30 and TRBJ2-7; D gene uncertain. Per the germline V gene, CDR1 is GTSNPN and CDR2 is SVGIG (reference sequence). Trimming cost V 1 base and J 7 bases, with 14 bases left between them. The CDR3 is made up of 13 amino acids. Here the CDR3 reads CAWSATRILEQYF. Written as DNA, the CDR3 is TGTGCCTGGAGTGCTACCCGGATACTTGAGCAGTACTTC.

The genes are TRBV18 and TRBJ1-1; no definite D call. The CDR3 is 13 amino acids. Germline-derived CDR1 and CDR2 are KGHSH and LQKENI. V was trimmed by 3 bases and J by 1 base, leaving 6 bases between them. Here the CDR3 DNA reads TGTGCCAGCTCACCGAGGGAGAACACTGAAGCTTTCTTT. Its translation is CASSPRENTEAFF.

This clone occurred a few times. The chain combines TRBV7-9 with TRBJ2-7; 8 nucleotides align to TRBD2. V lost 5 bases, J lost 0 bases, and 3 bases stayed unmatched. The germline V gene has CDR1 SEHNR and CDR2 FQNEAQ (reference sequence). The CDR3 loop spans 14 amino acids. CDR3 in amino acids: CASSPSGGSYEQYF. The CDR3 nucleotides read TGTGCCAGCAGCCCAAGCGGGGGCTCCTACGAGCAGTACTTC.

The V call is TRBV19, the J call TRBJ2-7; TRBD2 aligns across 11 bases. The CDR3 runs to 14 residues. Germline V CDR1 and CDR2: LNHDA, SQIVND (reference sequence). The V and J ends lost 10 bases and 2 bases, in that order; junction bases with no gene match: 7. The CDR3 DNA is TGTGCCACCACCGGGACTAGCGGCCCCTACGAGCAGTACTTC. Translated, it gives CATTGTSGPYEQYF.

The rearrangement joins TRBV7-6 to TRBJ2-7, with 11 bases fitting TRBD2. The CDR3 loop spans 16 amino acids. Trimming at V came to 1 base and at J to 4 bases, leaving 6 bases not matched to a gene. CDR1 is SGHVS and CDR2 is FNYEAQ in the germline V gene. The CDR3 DNA sequence: TGTGCCAGCAGCTTAGGTAGCGGGAGGGCCTTTTACGAGCAGTACTTC. It translates to CASSLGSGRAFYEQYF.

The V call is TRBV5-5, the J call TRBJ2-3; the match to TRBD2 covers 8 bases. The CDR3 is 15 amino acids. V gave up 3 bases and J gave up 5 bases; unmatched junction bases: 8. Germline loops: CDR1 SGHKS, CDR2 YYEKEE (reference sequence). CDR3 residues: CASSYLSGSLDTQYF. CDR3 DNA sequence: TGTGCCAGCAGCTACCTCAGCGGGAGTCTAGATACGCAGTATTTT.

The chain carries TRBV29-1 and TRBJ2-3, with TRBD2 identical over 7 bases. The CDR3 is made up of 14 amino acids. The germline gives CDR1 SQVTM, CDR2 ANQGSEA. Trimming cost V 5 bases and J 3 bases; bases outside gene matches: 8. The CDR3 coding sequence is TGCAGCGTTCCGTGGGAGGGTGGAACAGATACGCAGTATTTT. The encoded protein is CSVPWEGGTDTQYF.

The rearrangement links TRBV4-1 to TRBJ2-3; unclear D gene. Trimming took 5 bases from V and 2 from J, leaving 11 bases between them. Germline values: CDR1 MGHRA, CDR2 YSYEKL. The CDR3 has 14 amino acids. DNA of the CDR3: TGCGCCAGCAGCGAAACCGCCTCCACAGATACGCAGTATTTT. It encodes CASSETASTDTQYF.

V and J are TRBV4-2 and TRBJ1-2; D is ambiguous. Germline assignment: CDR1 LGHNA and CDR2 YNFKEQ. V gave up 1 base and J gave up 4 bases, with 16 bases separating them. This CDR3 has 16 amino acids. CDR3 bases: TGTGCCAGCAGCCAAGGGTTATTGGCGGTGAGCTATGGCTACACCTTC. Translation gives CASSQGLLAVSYGYTF.

The rearrangement links TRBV27 to TRBJ2-5; 8 positions agree with TRBD2. The CDR3 has 13 residues. Germline loops: CDR1 MNHEY, CDR2 SMNVEV (reference sequence). Losses at the gene ends were 9 bases for V and 5 bases for J; bases not matched to a gene: 8. The CDR3 DNA reads as TGTGCCAGTAGCGGGAACGGCGGGGAGACCCAGTACTTC. Protein sequence: CASSGNGGETQYF.

The chain carries TRBV4-3 and TRBJ1-1; 7 bases are shared with TRBD1. The CDR3 loop spans 16 amino acids. The ends lost 0 bases at V and 1 base at J; junction bases unmatched: 5. CDR1 is LGHNA and CDR2 is YSLEER in the germline V gene. Written as DNA, the CDR3 is TGCGCCAGCAGCCAAGAATCGTACAGGGGGAACACTGAAGCTTTCTTT. It codes for CASSQESYRGNTEAFF.

The chain employs TRBV11-2 and TRBJ1-1; 8 bases line up with TRBD1. V lost 0 bases and J lost 0; bases outside the gene matches: 3. The germline gives CDR1 SGHAT, CDR2 FQNNGV. This CDR3 comprises 16 residues. The CDR3: CASSLDETGVNTEAFF. The DNA for the CDR3 is TGTGCCAGCAGCTTAGACGAGACAGGGGTGAACACTGAAGCTTTCTTT.

This clone was counted only a few times. The chain uses TRBV7-6 and TRBJ2-2, with D hard to call. The CDR3 spans 16 residues. Germline V CDR1 and CDR2: SGHVS, FNYEAQ. Trimming cost V 1 base and J 1 base, with 10 bases left between them. This CDR3 is CASSLVQSGNTGELFF. As DNA, the CDR3 is TGTGCCAGCAGCTTAGTGCAATCAGGGAACACCGGGGAGCTGTTTTTT.

This clone was observed once. The chain employs TRBV7-9 and TRBJ2-7; D could derive from TRBD1 or TRBD2 (6 bases each). Germline CDR1 is SEHNR and CDR2 is FQNEAQ (reference sequence). The CDR3 consists of 14 residues. V lost 4 bases and J lost 3, with 13 bases in between. The CDR3 is CASSSEGGLYEQYF. The CDR3 DNA is TGTGCCAGCAGCTCAGAGGGGGGACTCTACGAGCAGTACTTC.

The J gene is TRBJ2-3, the V gene TRBV7-3; the match to TRBD2 covers 12 bases. The trim removed 5 bases at V and 1 base at J, leaving 4 bases unmatched. CDR3 length equals 16 residues. Germline V CDR1 and CDR2: SGHTA, FQGTGA. The CDR3 is CASSPGLAGRTDTQYF. The DNA of the CDR3 is TGTGCCAGCAGCCCGGGACTAGCGGGTCGCACAGATACGCAGTATTTT.

The chain couples TRBV9 to TRBJ2-1; the match to TRBD1 covers 8 bases. The trim removed 0 bases at V and 6 bases at J, leaving 8 bases unmatched. The CDR3 is 16 residues long. Germline V gene sequence: CDR1 SGDLS, CDR2 YYNGEE. The CDR3 is CASSVGELTGGNEQFF. The CDR3 region has the DNA TGTGCCAGCAGCGTAGGGGAATTAACAGGGGGCAATGAGCAGTTCTTC.

Only a few counts were recorded for this clone. The same CDR3 can be traced to other DNA sequences in this sample. V usage is TRBV4-3 and J usage is TRBJ2-3, with D perhaps TRBD2 (6 bases). Germline CDR1 is LGHNA and CDR2 is YSLEER. There are 16 residues in the CDR3. The ends were cut back, 0 bases at V and 2 bases at J, with 12 bases in the middle. The CDR3 protein is CASSQDTAGLTDTQYF. The CDR3, as DNA: TGCGCCAGCAGCCAAGATACAGCGGGCCTCACAGATACGCAGTATTTT.

This sequence joins TRBV5-5 and TRBJ2-7; 9 bases match TRBD2. The CDR3 extends over 18 amino acids. V dropped 4 bases and J dropped 4; count of bases not matched to a gene: 18. Per the germline V gene, CDR1 is SGHKS and CDR2 is YYEKEE (reference sequence). The CDR3 sequence: CASSPTELPGLAEYEQYF. CDR3 nucleotide sequence: TGTGCCAGCAGCCCGACAGAGTTACCGGGACTAGCAGAATACGAGCAGTACTTC.

The chain uses TRBV7-9 and TRBJ2-3, with unresolved D. Trimming shortened V by 8 bases and J by 0 bases, and 18 bases separated the two germline ends. The CDR3 length is 16 residues. Germline assignment: CDR1 SEHNR and CDR2 FQNEAQ (reference sequence). As DNA, the CDR3 is TGTGCCAGCTCGGAGACCGGCGGACCCAGCACAGATACGCAGTATTTT. Translating gives CASSETGGPSTDTQYF.

The rearrangement uses TRBV7-9 and TRBJ2-3, with D tentatively TRBD2 (6 bases). The CDR3 loop spans 16 amino acids. V was pared by 4 bases and J by 0 bases, with 14 bases between. Per germline, CDR1 SEHNR and CDR2 FQNEAQ (reference sequence). The CDR3: CASSSPLGTSTDTQYF. DNA for the CDR3: TGTGCCAGCAGCTCTCCCTTGGGGACTAGCACAGATACGCAGTATTTT.

The chain recombines TRBV6-6 with TRBJ1-2; D possibly corresponds to TRBD1 (5 bases). The CDR3 loop spans 14 amino acids. V was shortened by 5 bases and J by 7 bases, with 17 bases between the two germline ends. Per germline, CDR1 MNHNY and CDR2 SVGAGI (reference sequence). In DNA, the CDR3 is TGTGCCAGCAGTGCCGGGACCTTAGTCCTTGGCTACACCTTC. Protein product: CASSAGTLVLGYTF.

On this clone: Mismatch with germline at one junction end may stem from a read error. The chain employs TRBV7-9 and TRBJ2-7; possibly TRBD1 or TRBD2 for D (5 bases each). Per the germline V gene, CDR1 is SEHNR and CDR2 is FQNEAQ (reference sequence). CDR3 size: 15 residues. The CDR3 nucleotides read TGCGCCAGCAGCCAAGGTCGGGACCCAACCTACGAGCAGTACTTC. Its translation: CASSQGRDPTYEQYF.

Written as DNA, the CDR3 is TGTGCCAGCAGCCAAGATCGGTCTAGCGGGATCTACGAGCAGTACTTC. Translation: CASSQDRSSGIYEQYF. This chain uses TRBV4-2 with TRBJ2-7; 9 bases agree with TRBD2. Germline values: CDR1 LGHNA, CDR2 YNFKEQ. This CDR3 has 16 amino acids. V gave up 0 bases and J gave up 3 bases; unmatched junction bases: 6.

The chain employs TRBV19 and TRBJ2-7; 7 bases map to TRBD2. V shed 3 bases, J shed 2 bases, and the junction held 4 bases outside the gene matches. Germline-derived CDR1 and CDR2 are LNHDA and SQIVND (reference sequence). The CDR3 spans 14 residues. CDR3 amino acids: CASSIDGGAYEQYF. The CDR3 coding sequence is TGTGCCAGTAGTATCGATGGGGGGGCCTACGAGCAGTACTTC.

J is TRBJ2-2 and V is TRBV7-2, with TRBD2 matching over 10 bases. The CDR3 spans 18 residues. The trim removed 5 bases at V and 7 bases at J, leaving 16 bases unmatched. Germline CDR1 is SGHTA and CDR2 is FQGNSA. CDR3 sequence (DNA): TGTGCCAGCAGCCAGCCCACGACACTAGCGGGGAGAGGCGGGGAGCTGTTTTTT. As protein: CASSQPTTLAGRGGELFF.

The J gene is TRBJ2-3, the V gene TRBV10-3, with TRBD2 matching 13 bases. V trimming: 3 bases; J trimming: 5 bases; junction bases outside the gene matches: 2. CDR3 length: 15 amino acids. The germline gives CDR1 ENHRY, CDR2 SYGVKD. The DNA of the CDR3 is TGTGCCATCAGTGACGGGACTAGCGGGATAGATACGCAGTATTTT. Protein sequence: CAISDGTSGIDTQYF.

The genes are TRBV7-2 and TRBJ2-3, with D unclear. V lost 5 bases to trimming and J lost 0 bases, with 6 bases between them. Germline loops: CDR1 SGHTA, CDR2 FQGNSA. This CDR3 spans 13 amino acids. DNA of the CDR3: TGTGCCAGCAGCCGTCTGAGCACAGATACGCAGTATTTT. Residues: CASSRLSTDTQYF.

The chain links TRBV27 to TRBJ2-1; no clear D. The V gene lost 7 bases and the J gene lost 0 bases, with 13 bases spanning the gap. In germline, CDR1 is MNHEY, CDR2 SMNVEV (reference sequence). The CDR3 consists of 15 residues. Written as DNA, the CDR3 is TGTGCCAGCACGGAGAACAGTTACTCCTACAATGAGCAGTTCTTC. Amino acid sequence: CASTENSYSYNEQFF.

In this sample, this clone turned up once. The V call is TRBV27, the J call TRBJ2-7; D might be TRBD1 or TRBD2, each matching 6 bases. V was shortened by 8 bases and J by 2 bases, with 13 bases between the two germline ends. This CDR3 spans 13 amino acids. Looked up from germline, CDR1 is MNHEY and CDR2 is SMNVEV (reference sequence). The CDR3 DNA follows: TGTGCCAGCGGGGGCGGGGCGGCCTACGAGCAGTACTTC. Translated: CASGGGAAYEQYF.

This chain links TRBV18 with TRBJ1-5; possibly TRBD1 for D (6 bases). Per germline, CDR1 KGHSH and CDR2 LQKENI. Deletions cut 2 bases from V and 0 bases from J, with 20 bases between. The CDR3 loop spans 19 amino acids. CDR3 amino acids: CASSPYFTGGGASNQPQHF. In DNA form, the CDR3 reads TGTGCCAGCTCACCATATTTCACAGGCGGGGGGGCTAGCAATCAGCCCCAGCATTTT.